Below, one T cell receptor beta chain is given with its context. Its antigen is as yet unknown. These data belong to a study of cytomegalovirus exposure and HLA in healthy donors. The ends were cut back, 0 bases at V and 9 bases at J, with 9 bases in the middle. The CDR3 consists of 12 residues. The germline gives CDR1 SQVTM, CDR2 ANQGSEA. Here immunoSEQ multiplex PCR was the method, and the copy in TCRdb shows in-frame clones only, minus some. The repertoire holds tens of thousands of clones, with just over 90% as singletons. Study observations and caveats: Most TCR sequences were seen very rarely across donors, but some public TCRs occurred in many. A subsequent analysis found that TCR clusters from the first cohort also tended to co-occur in the roughly 120 validation repertoires, with roughly 95% of cluster scores above 0.

V and J are TRBV29-1 and TRBJ2-1; a weak D match, TRBD1 (6 bases). Sample: PBMCs. This sequence was found in a woman aged 18-29 years in good health and CMV-seronegative. The chain's CDR3 is CSVEDQGREQFF. The CDR3 nucleotides read TGCAGCGTTGAAGATCAGGGGCGTGAGCAGTTCTTC.